This TCR beta chain is drawn from a study of naive and memory T cell subsets. An oligonucleotide containing a UMI was ligated to the 3' end of TCR cDNA. The SP2 primer and nested alpha and beta constant region primers amplified ligated cDNA in four rounds. Each CDR3 protein is one row after TCRdb ran MiXCR on the UMI-ligation and nested PCR reads. The table shows tens of thousands of distinct CDR3 sequences, with roughly 5.5% occurring only once. Looked up from germline, CDR1 is MDHEN and CDR2 is SYDVKM. The CDR3 sequence is 12 residues long. The V end was cut by 2 bases, the J end by 5 bases, with 4 bases between. This clonotype was seen more than once but under ten times.

The chain has TRBV28 and TRBJ1-5, with unresolved D. Material for sequencing was blood. The clonotype comes from an adult in good health. CDR3 protein: CASSLPYQPQHF. For the CDR3, the DNA is TGTGCCAGCAGTTTACCTTATCAGCCCCAGCATTTT.